The following is a TCR beta chain sequence with its context. The data are from a study of shared clonotypes between healthy human individuals. V shed 6 bases and J 6 bases; nucleotides not matched to a gene: 5. Germline lookup yields CDR1 SNHLY and CDR2 FYNNEI. The CDR3 consists of 14 residues. The method was immunoSEQ multiplex PCR; TCRdb's version includes in-frame clones alone and lacks a portion of them. The data contain 2.3 million or so clones, about 92% of them singletons. This TCR was recovered from a young man in good health. Some clones in this sample may be carry-over from other donors' samples. The sequenced sample was naive CD4+ T cells from PBMCs. As for subset: CD45RA+ positively selected. V usage is TRBV2 and J usage is TRBJ2-7; 13 bases align to TRBD2. The CDR3 DNA sequence: TGTGCCAGCAGATCCGGGACTAGCGGGACCGAGCAGTACTTC. Amino acids: CASRSGTSGTEQYF.